These T cell receptor beta chains were read from a single sample in a study of cytomegalovirus exposure and HLA in healthy donors. Profiling relied on immunoSEQ multiplex PCR, and the TCRdb table lists in-frame clones only, not all of them. The table counts 160,000 or so clones; 2% to 2.5% lies in the top ten. The sequencing sample was made of PBMCs. The origin of the receptors is a man aged 25-40 years in good health and CMV-seronegative. The CDR3 runs from the conserved cysteine through the conserved F or W.

cdr3_aa: CASSQVHLGGINNEQFF
v_call: TRBV4-1
j_call: TRBJ2-1

cdr3_aa: CASSLVAYGNTEAFF
v_call: TRBV7-2
j_call: TRBJ1-1

cdr3_aa: CASSGTGGGLGYTF
v_call: TRBV5-4
j_call: TRBJ1-2

cdr3_aa: CASSLTSGIYEQYF
v_call: TRBV7-2
j_call: TRBJ2-7

cdr3_aa: CASSEMGQGTDTQYF
v_call: TRBV6-1
j_call: TRBJ2-3

cdr3_aa: CASSSTASGHNEQFF
v_call: TRBV27
j_call: TRBJ2-1

cdr3_aa: CASSEQGDTIYF
v_call: TRBV5-1
j_call: TRBJ1-3

cdr3_aa: CSVGSLSNEQFF
v_call: TRBV29-1
j_call: TRBJ2-1

cdr3_aa: CASSSTSGAHEQYF
v_call: TRBV5-4
j_call: TRBJ2-7

cdr3_aa: CASSFSGGMAFF
v_call: TRBV5-4
j_call: TRBJ1-1

cdr3_aa: CASSAFSGTRDYEQYF
v_call: TRBV25-1
j_call: TRBJ2-7

cdr3_aa: CASSPGLGPTDTQYF
v_call: TRBV11-3
j_call: TRBJ2-3

cdr3_aa: CASSSSYENIQYF
v_call: TRBV27
j_call: TRBJ2-4

cdr3_aa: CASSLIRGSYNEQFF
v_call: TRBV7-9
j_call: TRBJ2-1

cdr3_aa: CASNFPEGGEETQYF
v_call: TRBV5-6
j_call: TRBJ2-5

cdr3_aa: CASSAMGTGDGYTF
v_call: TRBV5-1
j_call: TRBJ1-2

cdr3_aa: CSVGARDRAGANVLTF
v_call: TRBV29-1
j_call: TRBJ2-6

cdr3_aa: CASSPDRGSNQPQHF
v_call: TRBV7-9
j_call: TRBJ1-5

cdr3_aa: CASSLELASSQYF
v_call: TRBV11-2
j_call: TRBJ2-3

cdr3_aa: CASSLTIEHNEQFF
v_call: TRBV28
j_call: TRBJ2-1

cdr3_aa: CASSVTGAYEQYF
v_call: TRBV5-1
j_call: NA

cdr3_aa: CASSRLEAYEQYF
v_call: TRBV18
j_call: TRBJ2-7

cdr3_aa: CASSVTGEPSYEQYF
v_call: TRBV9
j_call: TRBJ2-7

cdr3_aa: CASTALAGASYEQYF
v_call: TRBV11-3
j_call: TRBJ2-7

cdr3_aa: CASSGTGTKGTGELFF
v_call: TRBV5-1
j_call: TRBJ2-2

cdr3_aa: CSDYRDYGYTF
v_call: TRBV29-1
j_call: TRBJ1-2

cdr3_aa: CATSSGAISGSYNEQFF
v_call: TRBV15
j_call: TRBJ2-1

cdr3_aa: CASSLFGGSSYNEQFF
v_call: TRBV28
j_call: TRBJ2-1

cdr3_aa: CASSGGRGYNEQFF
v_call: TRBV5-4
j_call: TRBJ2-1

cdr3_aa: CAISEQGGQPQHF
v_call: TRBV6-1
j_call: TRBJ1-5

cdr3_aa: CASSQALLGEGEKLFF
v_call: TRBV4-1
j_call: TRBJ1-4

cdr3_aa: CASSVSPGPANTEAFF
v_call: TRBV9
j_call: TRBJ1-1

cdr3_aa: CASSPGQGATGELFF
v_call: TRBV28
j_call: TRBJ2-2

cdr3_aa: CASSLIGRSGVTDTQYF
v_call: TRBV7-2
j_call: TRBJ2-3

cdr3_aa: CASSAASGANTGELFF
v_call: TRBV5-1
j_call: TRBJ2-2

cdr3_aa: CASSPQVGGLDEQYF
v_call: TRBV11-2
j_call: TRBJ2-7

cdr3_aa: CASSESSRGVTGELFF
v_call: TRBV10-1
j_call: TRBJ2-2

cdr3_aa: CASSDTQGDYGYTF
v_call: TRBV10-2
j_call: TRBJ1-2

cdr3_aa: CASSRYSGTSLYEQYF
v_call: TRBV18
j_call: TRBJ2-7

cdr3_aa: CASSLNYAGYEQYF
v_call: TRBV27
j_call: TRBJ2-7

cdr3_aa: CASSMETGIGYNEQFF
v_call: TRBV19
j_call: TRBJ2-1

cdr3_aa: CASSLVSGSDYEQFF
v_call: TRBV11-2
j_call: TRBJ2-1

cdr3_aa: CASSPTGGTVSYEQYF
v_call: TRBV11-2
j_call: TRBJ2-7

cdr3_aa: CASDPNQGANYGYTF
v_call: TRBV5-8
j_call: TRBJ1-2